These 32 T cell receptor beta chains were all obtained from the same sample, sequenced in a study of blood T cell repertoires in COVID-19. Measured with immunoSEQ multiplex PCR; TCRdb has only the in-frame clones, and not every one. The profile covers approximately 360,000 clones, with approximately 88% appearing a single time and about 0.89% taken by the ten largest. The sequencing sample was made of PBMCs or T cells enriched from blood (not recorded which). The receptors were sampled from a woman under 40 with acute COVID-19.

The genes are TRBV25-1 and TRBJ1-1, with D tentatively TRBD1 (5 bases). The CDR3 extends over 13 amino acids. V dropped 2 bases and J dropped 4 bases, with 8 bases sitting between them. CDR1 is MGHDK, CDR2 SYGVNS, per germline. The CDR3 spells CASSEGAITEAFF. The CDR3 nucleotides are TGTGCCAGCAGTGAAGGGGCTATCACTGAAGCTTTCTTT.

V gene TRBV19 combines with J gene TRBJ1-1; D unclear. Trimming removed 8 bases at V and 1 base at J, with 8 bases between. Germline V gene sequence: CDR1 LNHDA, CDR2 SQIVND (reference sequence). The CDR3 is 12 amino acids. The CDR3 DNA reads as TGTGCCAGTGCACTAGCGAACACTGAAGCTTTCTTT. This gives the protein CASALANTEAFF. Full variable domain (outside the CDR3, taken from reference TRBV19 and TRBJ1-1): DGGITQSPKYLFRKEGQNVTLSCEQNLNHDAMYWYRQDPGQGLRLIYYSQIVNDFQKGDIAEGYSVSREKKESFPLTVTSAQKNPTAFYLCASALANTEAFFGQGTRLTVV.

This sequence joins TRBV5-4 and TRBJ1-1, with a possible D match to TRBD1 (5 bases). The CDR3 is made up of 15 amino acids. Trimming took off 2 bases at V and 4 bases at J, with 15 bases between the two ends. Per germline, CDR1 SGHNT and CDR2 YYREEE (reference sequence). In DNA form, the CDR3 reads TGTGCCAGCAGCTTTTCCCAGGGTAGGGTCACTGAAGCTTTCTTT. This gives the protein CASSFSQGRVTEAFF.

Only one count was recorded for this clone. The rearrangement links TRBV27 to TRBJ2-1; 14 nucleotides align to TRBD2. V was clipped by 8 bases and J by 6 bases; unmatched bases: 3. The CDR3 is 14 residues long. The germline CDR1 and CDR2 sequences are MNHEY and SMNVEV (reference sequence). CDR3 sequence (DNA): TGTGCCAGCTTCGGACTAGCGGGGGGCAATGAGCAGTTCTTC. Protein product: CASFGLAGGNEQFF.

This clone appeared once. This sequence joins TRBV5-4 and TRBJ2-1; 9 bases align to TRBD2. The CDR3 covers 14 residues. Trimming took 4 bases from V and 6 from J; bases not matched to a gene: 5. The V gene's germline CDR1 is SGHNT and CDR2 YYREEE (reference sequence). CDR3 loop: CASSPRGGGNEQFF. The CDR3 bases are TGTGCCAGCAGCCCGCGGGGGGGCGGCAATGAGCAGTTCTTC. The variable domain in full, with the rest retrieved from reference TRBV5-4 and TRBJ2-1, is ETGVTQSPTHLIKTRGQQVTLRCSSQSGHNTVSWYQQALGQGPQFIFQYYREEENGRGNFPPRFSGLQFPNYSSELNVNALELDDSALYLCASSPRGGGNEQFFGPGTRLTVL.

The chain couples TRBV10-3 to TRBJ2-5, with TRBD1 identical over 8 bases. This CDR3 has 16 residues. V gave up 2 bases and J gave up 5 bases; unmatched junction bases: 10. Germline lookup yields CDR1 ENHRY and CDR2 SYGVKD. The CDR3 DNA reads as TGTGCCATCAGTGAGACCCCCGGACAGGGCGAGGAGACCCAGTACTTC. Its protein product is CAISETPGQGEETQYF.

This clone was observed a single time. V is TRBV5-1 and J is TRBJ1-2; TRBD1 agrees at 9 bases. V shed 4 bases and J 2 bases; nucleotides not matched to a gene: 6. The CDR3 runs 15 residues. Germline lookup yields CDR1 SGHRS and CDR2 YFSETQ. The CDR3 sequence: CASSITGTGNYGYTF. The CDR3 DNA is TGCGCCAGCAGCATTACCGGGACAGGGAACTATGGCTACACCTTC.

V is TRBV4-1 and J is TRBJ2-2; maybe TRBD1 (5 bases). V was shortened by 3 bases and J by 4 bases, with 15 bases between the two germline ends. The CDR3 runs to 16 residues. CDR1 is MGHRA, CDR2 YSYEKL, per germline. CDR3 protein: CASSHGVSRVTGELFF. CDR3 DNA sequence: TGCGCCAGCAGCCATGGGGTGTCCAGGGTCACCGGGGAGCTGTTTTTT.

The chain employs TRBV5-5 and TRBJ2-3, with 11 nucleotides matching TRBD2. The CDR3 runs 15 residues. CDR1 SGHKS and CDR2 YYEKEE come from the germline V gene (reference sequence). With 0 bases clipped from V and 3 bases from J, the junction kept 0 bases outside the gene matches. The CDR3 region is CASSLGLAGTDTQYF. The CDR3 nucleotides are TGTGCCAGCAGCTTGGGACTAGCGGGGACAGATACGCAGTATTTT.

The chain carries TRBV13 and TRBJ2-7, with 7 nucleotides matching TRBD2. Germline V gene lookup returns CDR1 PRHDT and CDR2 FYEKMQ (reference sequence). The V gene end was trimmed by 8 bases and the J gene end by 7 bases; junction bases not matched to a gene: 11. This CDR3 comprises 13 residues. The CDR3 spells CASLGRETGEQYF. The CDR3 nucleotides read TGTGCCAGCTTAGGGAGGGAAACGGGGGAGCAGTACTTC.

Here the CDR3 reads CASSLAWTQETQYF. Written as DNA, the CDR3 is TGTGCCAGCAGCTTAGCCTGGACTCAAGAGACCCAGTACTTC. J is TRBJ2-5 and V is TRBV7-2; possibly TRBD2 for D (5 bases). V was trimmed by 0 bases and J by 2 bases, leaving 7 bases between them. CDR3 size: 14 residues. The germline gives CDR1 SGHTA, CDR2 FQGNSA. Full variable domain (rest looked up from reference TRBV7-2 and TRBJ2-5): GAGVSQSPSNKVTEKGKDVELRCDPISGHTALYWYRQSLGQGLEFLIYFQGNSAPDKSGLPSDRFSAERTGGSVSTLTIQRTQQEDSAVYLCASSLAWTQETQYFGPGTRLLVL.

A single count supports this clone. This chain uses TRBV4-3 with TRBJ2-7; the D gene is possibly TRBD2 (7 bases). Germline values: CDR1 LGHNA, CDR2 YSLEER. This CDR3 contains 16 residues. V was pared by 4 bases and J by 4 bases, with 20 bases between. The CDR3 is CASSRSLGGGAYEQYF. CDR3 bases: TGCGCCAGCAGCCGGTCCCTGGGTGGGGGGGCGTACGAGCAGTACTTC.

The V gene is TRBV12-5, the J gene TRBJ2-7; D is ambiguous. V was shortened by 2 bases and J by 3 bases, with 11 bases between the two germline ends. In germline, CDR1 is LGHNT, CDR2 FRNRAP. CDR3 length equals 14 residues. CDR3 region: CASGLPGSGYEQYF. DNA for the CDR3: TGTGCTAGTGGTTTGCCAGGCAGTGGCTACGAGCAGTACTTC.

The gene calls are TRBV6-1 and TRBJ1-1; D might be TRBD1 (6 bases). Trimming took 2 bases from V and 0 from J, leaving 16 bases between them. CDR1 and CDR2 (germline): MNHNS, SASEGT. The CDR3 extends over 17 amino acids. The CDR3 protein is CASSELGHANMNTEAFF. The DNA of the CDR3 is TGTGCCAGCAGTGAACTGGGACACGCAAATATGAACACTGAAGCTTTCTTT.

This chain connects TRBV7-8 to TRBJ1-4, with TRBD1 matching over 9 bases. Germline V CDR1 and CDR2: SGHVS, FQNEAQ. The V gene end was trimmed by 2 bases and the J gene end by 7 bases; junction bases not matched to a gene: 2. This CDR3 contains 14 residues. CDR3 in amino acids: CASSLRQGGEKLFF. For the CDR3, the DNA is TGTGCCAGCAGCTTAAGACAGGGGGGTGAAAAACTGTTTTTT.

The chain employs TRBV7-8 and TRBJ2-7; D unresolved. V lost 1 base and J lost 0, with 10 bases in between. CDR1 is SGHVS, CDR2 FQNEAQ, per germline. The CDR3 is 15 residues long. In DNA form, the CDR3 reads TGTGCCAGCAGCTTAGTTCACAGTTCCTCCTACGAGCAGTACTTC. Translated: CASSLVHSSSYEQYF.

The V gene is TRBV12-3 or TRBV12-4, the J gene TRBJ1-6; D ambiguous. The CDR3 contains 13 residues. Deletions cut 3 bases from V and 7 bases from J, with 7 bases between. The CDR3 DNA is TGTGCCAGCAGTTTGTTAGAAAATTCACCCCTCCACTTT. This translates into CASSLLENSPLHF.

This chain links TRBV4-2 with TRBJ1-1; no clear D. V was cut by 3 bases and J by 4 bases, with 9 bases left in between. The CDR3 is made up of 13 amino acids. CDR1 is LGHNA and CDR2 is YNFKEQ in the germline V gene. CDR3 amino acids: CASSQEGSTEAFF. CDR3 sequence (DNA): TGTGCCAGCAGCCAGGAGGGTAGCACTGAAGCTTTCTTT.

The chain links TRBV7-3 to TRBJ2-1; D uncertain. Between the trimmed V and J ends, which lost 2 bases and 5 bases, there was a span of 7 bases. The CDR3 covers 13 residues. Germline CDR1 and CDR2: SGHTA and FQGTGA. The CDR3 loop is CASSLEAHNEQFF. CDR3 in DNA: TGTGCCAGCAGCTTAGAAGCTCACAATGAGCAGTTCTTC.

V is TRBV2 and J is TRBJ2-1, with 8 bases fitting TRBD2. Germline CDR1 SNHLY, CDR2 FYNNEI. Trimming cost V 2 bases and J 5 bases; bases outside gene matches: 11. The CDR3 is 17 amino acids. The CDR3 DNA reads as TGTGCCAGCAGTGAACTTGGAGGGACGGGGGGGAACAATGAGCAGTTCTTC. Amino acid sequence: CASSELGGTGGNNEQFF.

This chain joins TRBV4-1 and TRBJ2-3; D ambiguous. The CDR3 extends over 15 amino acids. Germline loops: CDR1 MGHRA, CDR2 YSYEKL. V was cut by 4 bases and J by 2 bases, with 13 bases left in between. The CDR3: CASSLAFRATDTQYF. CDR3 sequence (DNA): TGCGCCAGCAGCCTAGCCTTCCGTGCCACAGATACGCAGTATTTT.

The gene calls are TRBV6-2 or TRBV6-3 and TRBJ1-3; D may be TRBD1 (5 bases). The CDR3 runs to 17 residues. V was shortened by 6 bases and J by 2 bases, with 20 bases between the two germline ends. Looked up from germline, CDR1 is MNHEY and CDR2 is SVGEGT. CDR3 nucleotides: TGTGCCAGCAGCCCTCGTACAGGTCTCGGTACTGGAAACACCATATATTTT. Translated: CASSPRTGLGTGNTIYF.

The CDR3 here is CASSLEGQRNTGELFF. The CDR3 DNA sequence: TGCGCCAGCAGCTTGGAGGGACAGCGAAACACCGGGGAGCTGTTTTTT. The chain couples TRBV5-1 to TRBJ2-2, with 7 bases matching TRBD1. The CDR3 sequence is 16 residues long. Germline lookup yields CDR1 SGHRS and CDR2 YFSETQ. Trimming took 0 bases from V and 2 from J; bases not matched to a gene: 4.

V and J are TRBV29-1 and TRBJ2-2; a possible D gene is TRBD2 (5 bases). CDR3 size: 14 residues. CDR1 and CDR2 from the germline V gene are SQVTM and ANQGSEA. Trimming pared 4 bases from V and 3 bases from J, leaving 12 bases between. In DNA, the CDR3 is TGCAGCGTTGTCAAGAGGGTGGACACCGGGGAGCTGTTTTTT. Translated: CSVVKRVDTGELFF.

The rearrangement uses TRBV6-1 and TRBJ1-6; D gene ambiguous. CDR1 and CDR2 from the germline V gene are MNHNS and SASEGT. CDR3 length equals 15 residues. V gave up 3 bases and J gave up 10 bases, with 16 bases separating them. The CDR3 here is CASSERRAVGSPLHF. In DNA form, the CDR3 reads TGTGCCAGCAGTGAGCGCCGAGCTGTCGGGTCACCCCTCCACTTT.

The chain couples TRBV3-1 (or the pseudogene TRBV3-2) to TRBJ1-2; D not resolved. Germline CDR1 and CDR2: LGHDT and YNNKEL (reference sequence). V shed 2 bases and J shed 6 bases, with 10 bases lying between them. The CDR3 loop spans 13 amino acids. The CDR3 protein is CASSQTESHGYTF. CDR3 in DNA: TGTGCCAGCAGCCAAACGGAGTCCCATGGCTACACCTTC.

This chain links TRBV10-3 with TRBJ1-1; possible D gene TRBD1, 5 bases. V lost 8 bases and J 8 bases, leaving 24 bases between the germline ends. Germline V gene sequence: CDR1 ENHRY, CDR2 SYGVKD. This CDR3 region has 15 residues. The CDR3 loop is CAIGETRVRDSEAFF. The CDR3 DNA is TGTGCCATCGGAGAGACCAGGGTGCGCGATTCAGAAGCTTTCTTT.

This clone came up a few times. This sequence joins TRBV4-3 and TRBJ1-5; D is uncertain. This CDR3 spans 13 amino acids. Per the germline V gene, CDR1 is LGHNA and CDR2 is YSLEER. Trimming took 3 bases from V and 3 from J, leaving 6 bases between them. Written as DNA, the CDR3 is TGCGCCAGCAGCCAGGAGAACAATCAGCCCCAGCATTTT. This encodes CASSQENNQPQHF.

The CDR3 reads CASSLDRVRGYTF. Written as DNA, the CDR3 is TGTGCCAGCAGCTTGGACAGGGTGAGGGGCTACACCTTC. This chain links TRBV5-6 with TRBJ1-2, with D possibly being TRBD1 (6 bases). Trimming cost V 0 bases and J 8 bases, with 11 bases left between them. CDR3 length: 13 residues. The germline gives CDR1 SGHDT, CDR2 YYEEEE.

The rearrangement links TRBV19 to TRBJ1-5; D gene uncertain. The CDR3 length is 16 residues. CDR1 is LNHDA and CDR2 is SQIVND in the germline V gene (reference sequence). Deletions cut 5 bases from V and 0 bases from J, with 14 bases between. CDR3 nucleotide sequence: TGTGCCAGTAGTCCCTCCGGGATCCTTAGCAATCAGCCCCAGCATTTT. Its translation is CASSPSGILSNQPQHF.

This clone was observed a few times. The chain links TRBV3-1 (or the pseudogene TRBV3-2) to TRBJ1-2; D is perhaps TRBD1 (5 bases). The CDR3 runs 14 residues. The germline V gene has CDR1 LGHDT and CDR2 YNNKEL (reference sequence). The ends were cut back, 2 bases at V and 8 bases at J, with 15 bases in the middle. The CDR3 coding sequence is TGTGCCAGCAGCCAACTTTCAGGGATCGGAGGCTACACCTTC. Protein product: CASSQLSGIGGYTF.

Regarding this clone: This CDR3 is also generated by other DNA sequences in the sample. V gene TRBV29-1 combines with J gene TRBJ2-3, with 9 bases that match TRBD2. Germline CDR1 is SQVTM and CDR2 is ANQGSEA. V gave up 4 bases and J gave up 4 bases; unmatched junction bases: 0. The CDR3 covers 12 residues. CDR3 nucleotides: TGCAGCGTTGGCGGGGGGGCAGATACGCAGTATTTT. As protein: CSVGGGADTQYF.